These T cell receptor beta chains were read from a single sample in a study of CD8+ T cells in alopecia areata. Sequencing was performed with immunoSEQ multiplex PCR; in TCRdb, only in-frame clones are kept and a portion is missing. The table lists 90,000 or so clones, about 40% of them singletons. The source was CD8+ T cells sorted from blood, collected at week 24, from a patient treated with tofacitinib. The receptors derive from a human donor with alopecia areata. CDR3s include the opening cysteine and the closing phenylalanine or tryptophan. A D gene is named only where the DNA matches it firmly. Some rows mark clone size as missing; the rest say once, few, many or name a class of expanded clone.

>TRBJ2-7|TRBV13|NA|few
CASSPGRSYEQYF
TGTGCCAGCTCTCCAGGGAGGTCCTACGAGCAGTACTTC
>TRBJ2-4|TRBV11-2|NA|NA
CASSVGAKNIQYF
TGTGCCAGCAGCGTAGGAGCCAAAAACATTCAGTACTTC
>TRBJ2-1|TRBV25-1|NA|NA
CASSIRGVPNEQFF
TGTGCCAGCAGTATACGGGGAGTACCCAATGAGCAGTTCTTC
>TRBJ1-1|TRBV28|TRBD1|few
CASSYETRDSKREAFF
TGTGCCAGCAGCTATGAAACCCGGGACAGTAAGAGGGAAGCTTTCTTT
>TRBJ2-3|TRBV6-5|TRBD2|once
CASSGTSGDTQYF
TGTGCCAGCAGCGGGACTAGCGGAGATACGCAGTATTTT
>TRBJ1-2|TRBV6-5|NA|NA
CANRRDGPPGYTF
TGTGCCAATCGCCGGGATGGGCCCCCGGGCTACACCTTC
>TRBJ2-4|TRBV19|TRBD2|few
CASSIAGGGTKNIQYF
TGTGCCAGTAGTATCGCCGGGGGAGGGACCAAAAACATTCAGTACTTC
>TRBJ2-5|TRBV7-2|TRBD2|many
CASSFGGRSETQYF
TGTGCCAGCAGCTTTGGCGGGAGATCAGAGACCCAGTACTTC
>TRBJ2-5|TRBV4-2|NA|NA
CASSQGLGTQETQYF
TGTGCCAGCAGCCAAGGATTGGGGACCCAAGAGACCCAGTACTTC
>TRBJ2-7|TRBV7-6|NA|NA
CASSSVSGRTVAYEQYF
TGTGCCAGCAGCTCCGTCTCCGGCCGGACGGTAGCCTACGAGCAGTACTTC
>TRBJ2-2|TRBV6-5|TRBD2|NA
CASSSGLAPNTGELFF
TGTGCCAGCAGTTCTGGACTAGCCCCCAACACCGGGGAGCTGTTTTTT
>TRBJ2-5|TRBV19|NA|few
CASSISPSRETQYF
TGTGCCAGTAGTATTTCGCCTTCACGGGAGACCCAGTACTTC
>TRBJ1-4|TRBV5-5|NA|few
CASSLVPADSTNEKLFF
TGTGCCAGCAGCTTGGTTCCGGCGGATTCAACTAATGAAAAACTGTTTTTT
>TRBJ1-5|TRBV4-1|NA|once
CASSQVRLGNNQPQHF
TGCGCCAGCAGCCAAGTGAGGCTTGGTAACAATCAGCCCCAGCATTTT
>TRBJ2-7|TRBV28|NA|few
CASSLSLDLLSYEQYF
TGTGCCAGCAGTTTATCTCTAGACCTACTCTCCTACGAGCAGTACTTC
>TRBJ2-1|TRBV9|NA|NA
CASSLGGLGNEQFF
TGTGCCAGCAGCCTAGGGGGTCTTGGCAATGAGCAGTTCTTC
>TRBJ1-2|TRBV9|TRBD1|NA
CASSVGRDSSYGYTF
TGTGCCAGCAGCGTAGGGCGGGACAGCTCCTATGGCTACACCTTC
>TRBJ2-7|TRBV9|NA|NA
CASSPGLTSYEQYF
TGTGCCAGCAGTCCGGGACTTACTTCCTACGAGCAGTACTTC
>TRBJ2-2|TRBV7-9|NA|NA
CASSFPGSGNTGELFF
TGTGCCAGCAGCTTCCCCGGCTCAGGAAACACCGGGGAGCTGTTTTTT
>TRBJ1-4|TRBV7-9|NA|NA
CASSFTRGSGEKLFF
TGTGCCAGCAGCTTTACAAGAGGGTCGGGTGAAAAACTGTTTTTT
>TRBJ2-5|TRBV2|NA|NA
CASSPPGLETQYF
TGTGCCAGCAGTCCCCCTGGACTGGAGACCCAGTACTTC
>TRBJ1-1|TRBV19|NA|NA
CASTFGRNPNTEAFF
TGTGCCAGTACCTTTGGGCGGAACCCGAACACTGAAGCTTTCTTT